One sample yielded the 29 T cell receptor beta chains listed below, sequenced in a study of T cell changes during pregnancy in multiple sclerosis. Assay used: immunoSEQ multiplex PCR; TCRdb lists only in-frame clones, some missing. The data show about 42,000 clones, with roughly 96% seen just once and roughly 0.8% held by the top ten. Sequences were derived from peripheral blood, sampled in the second trimester of pregnancy. The receptors shown here come from a female donor with multiple sclerosis, enrolled in a pregnancy study.

This sequence joins TRBV2 and TRBJ1-1, with 8 positions matching TRBD1. The germline gives CDR1 SNHLY, CDR2 FYNNEI. The CDR3 has 14 amino acids. The V gene end was trimmed by 10 bases and the J gene end by 6 bases; junction bases not matched to a gene: 13. Here the CDR3 reads CAITRQGRRPEAFF. CDR3 nucleotides: TGTGCCATCACACGACAGGGGAGGCGTCCTGAAGCTTTCTTT.

This chain uses TRBV9 with TRBJ2-6; 9 bases match TRBD1. The CDR3 extends over 18 amino acids. J was trimmed by 2 bases and V by 0 bases; bases with no gene match: 6. Germline CDR1 is SGDLS and CDR2 is YYNGEE. The CDR3 coding sequence is TGTGCCAGCAGCGTAGCGGGACAGGGTCGAGCTGGGGCCAACGTCCTGACTTTC. Protein: CASSVAGQGRAGANVLTF.

This chain joins TRBV9 and TRBJ1-3; D call uncertain. The germline gives CDR1 SGDLS, CDR2 YYNGEE. The ends were cut back, 2 bases at V and 0 bases at J, with 6 bases in the middle. The CDR3 consists of 14 residues. CDR3 residues: CASSVTSSGNTIYF. The CDR3 DNA reads TGTGCCAGCAGCGTTACAAGCTCTGGAAACACCATATATTTT.

This chain connects TRBV6-5 to TRBJ1-1; 8 nucleotides line up with TRBD1. J gave up 4 bases and V 5 bases, and 3 bases lay outside the gene matches. This CDR3 comprises 13 residues. The V gene's germline CDR1 is MNHEY and CDR2 SVGAGI. CDR3 residues: CASSMTGVTEAFF. CDR3 sequence (DNA): TGTGCCAGCAGTATGACAGGGGTCACTGAAGCTTTCTTT.

The chain employs TRBV14 and TRBJ1-3; 8 nucleotides align to TRBD1. V gave up 4 bases and J gave up 4 bases; unmatched junction bases: 3. This CDR3 spans 14 amino acids. Germline CDR1 reads SGHDN; CDR2 reads FVKESK. CDR3 nucleotides: TGTGCCAGCAGCCGGACAGGGAGAGGAAACACCATATATTTT. It translates to CASSRTGRGNTIYF.

A single count supports this clone. The gene calls are TRBV5-1 and TRBJ2-7; D call uncertain. Germline CDR1 is SGHRS and CDR2 is YFSETQ. Deletions cut 1 base from V and 0 bases from J, with 8 bases between. The CDR3 has 14 amino acids. CDR3 region: CASSLSPYSYEQYF. Written as DNA, the CDR3 is TGCGCCAGCAGCTTGTCCCCTTACTCCTACGAGCAGTACTTC.

The rearrangement links TRBV5-6 to TRBJ2-7, with unresolved D. From germline, CDR1 is SGHDT and CDR2 YYEEEE. With 0 bases removed from V and 3 bases from J, the gap between germline ends came to 13 bases. CDR3 length equals 15 residues. The CDR3 reads CASSLGAGPHYEQYF. The CDR3 coding sequence is TGTGCCAGCAGCTTGGGGGCTGGGCCACACTACGAGCAGTACTTC.

This chain connects TRBV27 to TRBJ2-6; no definite D call. Trimming pared 10 bases from V and 1 base from J, leaving 5 bases between. CDR1 and CDR2 from the germline V gene are MNHEY and SMNVEV (reference sequence). The CDR3 consists of 12 residues. CDR3: CATFSGANVLTF. In nucleotides, the CDR3 is TGTGCCACCTTTTCTGGGGCCAACGTCCTGACTTTC.

The rearrangement uses TRBV28 and TRBJ1-2; D may be TRBD1 (6 bases). There are 14 residues in the CDR3. Trimming left V 2 bases short and J 5 bases short, with 12 bases between. Germline V gene data show CDR1 as MDHEN and CDR2 as SYDVKM. For the CDR3, the DNA is TGTGCCAGCAGTTTAGCGACAGGAAGGTATGGCTACACCTTC. Its protein product is CASSLATGRYGYTF.

This chain links TRBV27 with TRBJ2-7; D is possibly TRBD2 (7 bases). CDR3 length equals 14 residues. Germline CDR1 is MNHEY and CDR2 is SMNVEV (reference sequence). V gave up 3 bases and J gave up 7 bases, with 16 bases separating them. DNA of the CDR3: TGTGCCAGCAGTTTTAGGGGGAGGGAGAGTGAGCAGTACTTC. It is translated as CASSFRGRESEQYF.

The chain joins TRBV7-2 to TRBJ1-2; D may be TRBD1 (6 bases). Germline V gives CDR1 SGHTA, CDR2 FQGNSA. The CDR3 runs to 13 residues. V lost 5 bases and J 8 bases, leaving 15 bases between the germline ends. This CDR3 is CASSLQGRGGYTF. CDR3 in DNA: TGTGCCAGCAGCCTTCAGGGAAGGGGGGGCTACACCTTC.

This clone was recorded only once. This chain links TRBV28 with TRBJ2-3, with TRBD2 matching 7 bases. CDR1 is MDHEN, CDR2 SYDVKM, per germline. This CDR3 has 14 residues. Losses at the gene ends were 5 bases for V and 6 bases for J; bases not matched to a gene: 8. CDR3 in amino acids: CASSPLAGVDTQYF. For the CDR3, the DNA is TGTGCCAGCAGTCCTCTCGCGGGAGTGGATACGCAGTATTTT. The full variable domain, its missing parts supplied by reference TRBV28 and TRBJ2-3, is DVKVTQSSRYLVKRTGEKVFLECVQDMDHENMFWYRQDPGLGLRLIYFSYDVKMKEKGDIPEGYSVSREKKERFSLILESASTNQTSMYLCASSPLAGVDTQYFGPGTRLTVL.

The sample holds one count of this clone. The CDR3 sequence is CASSRGSAEQFF. CDR3 in DNA: TGCGCCAGCAGTCGGGGTTCCGCCGAGCAGTTCTTC. The gene calls are TRBV10-1 and TRBJ2-1; TRBD2 might be the D (5 bases). The germline gives CDR1 WNHNN, CDR2 SYGVQD (reference sequence). The germline V and J ends were trimmed by 5 bases and 10 bases, with 12 bases remaining between them. The CDR3 has 12 residues.

This rearrangement joins TRBV5-6 to TRBJ1-4; TRBD1 agrees at 8 bases. The CDR3 runs to 14 residues. The germline CDR1 and CDR2 sequences are SGHDT and YYEEEE. V lost 4 bases and J lost 8; bases outside the gene matches: 7. CDR3 DNA: TGTGCCAGCAGCCCGGGACAGGCCCGCGAAAAACTGTTTTTT. Residues: CASSPGQAREKLFF. Based on the CDR3 plus reference TRBV5-6 and TRBJ1-4, the full variable domain is DAGVTQSPTHLIKTRGQQVTLRCSPKSGHDTVSWYQQALGQGPQFIFQYYEEEERQRGNFPDRFSGHQFPNYSSELNVNALLLGDSALYLCASSPGQAREKLFFGSGTQLSVL.

This chain joins TRBV6-5 and TRBJ1-1, with D perhaps matching TRBD1 (5 bases). V shed 2 bases and J shed 11 bases, with 9 bases lying between them. Germline CDR1 MNHEY, CDR2 SVGAGI. This CDR3 comprises 11 residues. CDR3: CASSYRGLAFF. CDR3 nucleotide sequence: TGTGCCAGCAGTTACCGGGGGTTGGCTTTCTTT.

The V call is TRBV27, the J call TRBJ2-3; perhaps TRBD2 as D (5 bases). V lost 6 bases, J lost 3 bases, and 10 bases lay in between. The germline CDR1 and CDR2 sequences are MNHEY and SMNVEV (reference sequence). This CDR3 is 13 amino acids long. CDR3 amino acids: CASSTRRTDTQYF. The DNA of the CDR3 is TGTGCCAGCAGCACTAGAAGGACAGATACGCAGTATTTT.

The rearrangement joins TRBV18 to TRBJ2-3, with TRBD2 as a possible D gene (7 bases). In germline, CDR1 is KGHSH, CDR2 LQKENI. This CDR3 spans 14 amino acids. The V and J ends lost 2 bases and 6 bases respectively, with 12 bases between them. DNA for the CDR3: TGTGCCAGCTCACCAGCACAGGGAGGGGATACGCAGTATTTT. Protein product: CASSPAQGGDTQYF.

The genes are TRBV19 and TRBJ2-4, with 11 bases aligning to TRBD2. From germline, CDR1 is LNHDA and CDR2 SQIVND (reference sequence). The CDR3 totals 15 residues. V shed 8 bases and J 0 bases; nucleotides not matched to a gene: 3. As DNA, the CDR3 is TGTGCCAGTCAGACTAGCGGGATAGCCAAAAACATTCAGTACTTC. As protein: CASQTSGIAKNIQYF.

This clone was detected once. The J gene is TRBJ2-1, the V gene TRBV27, with D possibly TRBD1 on 6 matching bases. The germline V gene has CDR1 MNHEY and CDR2 SMNVEV (reference sequence). The CDR3 spans 14 residues. V was clipped by 3 bases and J by 6 bases, with 12 bases between them. The CDR3 sequence: CASSFTGSRNEQFF. The CDR3 region has the DNA TGTGCCAGCAGTTTTACAGGGTCACGCAATGAGCAGTTCTTC.

The chain's CDR3 is CASSLIFLGEQFF. DNA for the CDR3: TGTGCCAGCAGTTTAATTTTTCTCGGTGAGCAGTTCTTC. V and J are TRBV28 and TRBJ2-1; no clear D gene. V lost 2 bases and J 9 bases, leaving 11 bases between the germline ends. Germline CDR1 is MDHEN and CDR2 is SYDVKM. This CDR3 contains 13 residues. The full variable domain, with the rest looked up from reference TRBV28 and TRBJ2-1, is DVKVTQSSRYLVKRTGEKVFLECVQDMDHENMFWYRQDPGLGLRLIYFSYDVKMKEKGDIPEGYSVSREKKERFSLILESASTNQTSMYLCASSLIFLGEQFFGPGTRLTVL.

This clone was counted a few times. This sequence joins TRBV7-3 and TRBJ2-2, with 8 bases fitting TRBD1. This CDR3 has 13 residues. With V trimmed by 2 bases and J by 7 bases, 0 bases remained unmatched. Germline V gives CDR1 SGHTA, CDR2 FQGTGA. The CDR3 loop is CASSLGTGGELFF. CDR3 DNA sequence: TGTGCCAGCAGCTTAGGGACAGGCGGGGAGCTGTTTTTT.

The chain is built from TRBV7-2 and TRBJ1-5, with D perhaps matching TRBD1 (5 bases). The germline CDR1 and CDR2 sequences are SGHTA and FQGNSA. The CDR3 spans 14 residues. V dropped 6 bases and J dropped 0 bases, with 9 bases sitting between them. The CDR3 reads CASRKRGSNQPQHF. CDR3 DNA sequence: TGTGCCAGCAGAAAAAGGGGTAGCAATCAGCCCCAGCATTTT. The full variable domain, in which reference TRBV7-2 and TRBJ1-5 provide the parts outside the CDR3, is GAGVSQSPSNKVTEKGKDVELRCDPISGHTALYWYRQSLGQGLEFLIYFQGNSAPDKSGLPSDRFSAERTGGSVSTLTIQRTQQEDSAVYLCASRKRGSNQPQHFGDGTRLSIL.

The chain has TRBV6-1 and TRBJ2-5; TRBD1 matches 8 bases. V dropped 6 bases and J dropped 5; count of bases not matched to a gene: 11. This CDR3 has 15 residues. CDR1 and CDR2 (germline): MNHNS, SASEGT. The CDR3 DNA follows: TGTGCCAGCAGAGGTGACAGGGGCGGCCGTGAGACCCAGTACTTC. Translating it yields CASRGDRGGRETQYF.

V and J are TRBV14 and TRBJ1-1; D remains unclear. Between the trimmed V and J ends, which lost 4 bases and 1 base, there was a span of 16 bases. Germline values: CDR1 SGHDN, CDR2 FVKESK. This CDR3 has 16 residues. The CDR3 DNA follows: TGTGCCAGCAGCCCTTTTCAAAGAGACACGAACACTGAAGCTTTCTTT. Translating it yields CASSPFQRDTNTEAFF. The full variable domain, its missing parts supplied by reference TRBV14 and TRBJ1-1, is EAGVTQFPSHSVIEKGQTVTLRCDPISGHDNLYWYRRVMGKEIKFLLHFVKESKQDESGMPNNRFLAERTGGTYSTLKVQPAELEDSGVYFCASSPFQRDTNTEAFFGQGTRLTVV.

The rearrangement uses TRBV28 and TRBJ2-1, with 8 bases identical to TRBD1. J lost 5 bases, V lost 1 base, and 7 bases had no gene match. The CDR3 spans 16 residues. The germline V gene encodes CDR1 MDHEN and CDR2 SYDVKM. The CDR3 DNA is TGTGCCAGCAGTTTATTCGGACAGGGTATCGACAATGAGCAGTTCTTC. Translating it yields CASSLFGQGIDNEQFF.

This clone was seen a single time. This rearrangement joins TRBV7-2 to TRBJ1-1; D not resolved. Germline assignment: CDR1 SGHTA and CDR2 FQGNSA. CDR3 length: 11 amino acids. Trimming took off 6 bases at V and 2 bases at J, with 4 bases between the two ends. The CDR3 nucleotides are TGTGCCAGCAGACATAACACTGAAGCTTTCTTT. This translates into CASRHNTEAFF.

The genes are TRBV5-4 and TRBJ1-1; D is unresolved. In germline, CDR1 is SGHNT, CDR2 YYREEE (reference sequence). The CDR3 is made up of 13 amino acids. V was shortened by 1 base and J by 6 bases, with 10 bases between the two germline ends. The CDR3 DNA reads as TGTGCCAGCAGCTTGCCCGGGTTCCCTGAAGCTTTCTTT. Translated: CASSLPGFPEAFF.

This clone was recorded only once. The chain combines TRBV27 with TRBJ2-6; D ambiguous. Trimming shortened V by 2 bases and J by 2 bases, and 7 bases separated the two germline ends. The CDR3 is 15 amino acids. In germline, CDR1 is MNHEY, CDR2 SMNVEV (reference sequence). CDR3 nucleotide sequence: TGTGCCAGCAGTTTAATCGGTACTGGGGCCAACGTCCTGACTTTC. This translates into CASSLIGTGANVLTF.

This chain joins TRBV6-6 and TRBJ2-7; a possible D gene is TRBD1 (6 bases). The V end was cut by 0 bases, the J end by 12 bases, with 15 bases between. This CDR3 has 13 residues. CDR1 and CDR2 (germline): MNHNY, SVGAGI (reference sequence). In DNA form, the CDR3 reads TGTGCCAGCAGTTACTCGGAAGGGGGTACGATGTACTTC. This codes for CASSYSEGGTMYF.